The clone carrying this TCR beta chain was observed once. The data derive from a study of blood T cells in healthy people across ages. The CDR3 is 14 residues long. The germline gives CDR1 MNHNY, CDR2 SVGAGI (reference sequence). V was trimmed by 6 bases and J by 7 bases, leaving 16 bases between them. Using a J-beta primer mix together with a sample-barcoded 5' primer, a second PCR was run for roughly 6 to 11 cycles. TCRdb called the 5' RACE reads again in MiXCR, with one record for every CDR3 protein. In the table there are approximately 1.5 million distinct CDR3 sequences, approximately 39% of which are singletons.

Source material: blood. V usage is TRBV6-6 and J usage is TRBJ2-4; D call uncertain. This receptor was obtained from a woman in her late teens or twenties in good health. CDR3 nucleotides: TGTGCCAGCAGCCCGACCGACGGATTGAACATTCAGTACTTC. The encoded protein is CASSPTDGLNIQYF.